This TCR beta chain is from a study of T cell repertoires in ileal Crohn's disease. For the study at large: Over 30% were active smokers at surgery; median disease duration was approximately 8.5 years. Points from the study as a whole: Mucosal expansions were suggested to be mainly CD8 T cells. Compared with non-smokers, active smokers at surgery showed more clonal expansions. Endoscopic recurrence occurred in every patient whose clonality exceeded 26.8%.

Trimming at V came to 8 bases and at J to 8 bases, leaving 9 bases not matched to a gene. CDR3 length: 14 amino acids. The germline V gene encodes CDR1 MDHEN and CDR2 SYDVKM. Profiled with immunoSEQ multiplex PCR; TCRdb holds only in-frame clones, not every one. Among 15,000 to 20,000 clones, roughly 88% were seen once, and the ten largest hold 4.5% to 6%. As for this clone: As yet, its antigen is unknown.

The chain joins TRBV28 to TRBJ2-1; 10 bases line up with TRBD1. The TCR originated in an adult with Crohn's disease. Sample: ileal tissue. DNA for the CDR3: TGTGCCAGCCACTCCGGGACAGGGGTCGATGAGCAGTTCTTC. Translated: CASHSGTGVDEQFF.